Listed below are T cell receptor beta chains from one sample, sequenced in a study of blood T cell repertoires in COVID-19. Measured with immunoSEQ multiplex PCR; TCRdb has only the in-frame clones, and not every one. The profile shows about 270,000 clones, less than 90% of them singletons. Material: PBMCs or T cells enriched from blood (not recorded which). The receptor source for this set is a woman aged 45-65 years who had recovered from COVID-19. Both conserved end residues are part of each CDR3. A D gene is named only where the DNA matches it firmly. Size values are once, few and many counts, or a class for expanded clones, and some rows have none.

v_call	d_call	j_call	clone_size	cdr3_aa	cdr3_nt
TRBV28	TRBD1	TRBJ1-2	.	CASSFRDRGIYGYTF	TGTGCCAGCAGTTTTAGGGACAGGGGCATCTATGGCTACACCTTC
TRBV5-4	TRBD2	TRBJ2-7	.	CASSFGLAGYEQYF	TGTGCCAGCAGCTTTGGACTAGCGGGGTACGAGCAGTACTTC
TRBV5-5	TRBD1	TRBJ1-2	.	CASSRTGTNYGYTF	TGTGCCAGCAGCCGGACAGGGACTAACTATGGCTACACCTTC
TRBV30	.	TRBJ1-5	.	CAWSPAGFIQPQHF	TGTGCCTGGAGTCCAGCAGGGTTTATACAGCCCCAGCATTTT
TRBV30	TRBD2	TRBJ2-3	.	CAWTSGTSTDTQYF	TGTGCCTGGACTAGCGGGACTAGCACAGATACGCAGTATTTT
TRBV28	TRBD2	TRBJ2-7	.	CASSPGTSGAYEQYF	TGTGCCAGCAGCCCGGGCACTAGCGGCGCCTACGAGCAGTACTTC
TRBV7-3	.	TRBJ1-2	.	CASSSGQGNYGYTF	TGTGCCAGCAGCTCGGGACAAGGAAACTATGGCTACACCTTC
TRBV6-5	.	TRBJ1-4	.	CASSSRSEKLFF	TGTGCCAGCAGTTCCCGGAGTGAAAAACTGTTTTTT
TRBV7-2	TRBD1	TRBJ1-5	.	CASSLQGASNQPQHF	TGTGCCAGCAGCTTACAGGGGGCCAGCAATCAGCCCCAGCATTTT
TRBV7-2	.	TRBJ1-5	.	CASSSQGSNQPQHF	TGTGCCAGCAGCTCACAGGGTTCAAATCAGCCCCAGCATTTT
TRBV5-1	TRBD1	TRBJ2-7	.	CASSLDRGTSYEQYF	TGCGCCAGCAGCTTGGACAGGGGGACCTCCTACGAGCAGTACTTC
TRBV28	.	TRBJ1-5	.	CASRSDGTTNQPQHF	TGTGCCAGCAGATCCGACGGAACGACAAATCAGCCCCAGCATTTT
TRBV5-1	TRBD1	TRBJ2-5	.	CASSLLDRRETQYF	TGCGCCAGCAGCCTCCTGGACAGGAGAGAGACCCAGTACTTC
TRBV3-1/TRBV3-2	TRBD2	TRBJ2-3	.	CASSQVGAGSDTQYF	TGTGCCAGCAGCCAAGTAGGAGCGGGGTCAGATACGCAGTATTTT
TRBV3-1/TRBV3-2	.	TRBJ2-7	.	CASSQGWSEQYF	TGTGCCAGCAGCCAGGGTTGGAGCGAGCAGTACTTC
TRBV7-3	TRBD1	TRBJ1-5	.	CASSPTRDRDLYSNQPQHF	TGTGCCAGCAGCCCCACACGGGACAGGGATCTCTATAGCAATCAGCCCCAGCATTTT
TRBV19	TRBD2	TRBJ2-1	.	CASSQLAGGVNEQFF	TGTGCCAGTAGTCAACTAGCGGGAGGGGTGAATGAGCAGTTCTTC
TRBV28	TRBD1	TRBJ1-2	.	CASRGDRDGYTF	TGTGCCAGCAGGGGGGACAGGGATGGCTACACCTTC
TRBV30	.	TRBJ1-1	.	CAWSSSGQPNTEAFF	TGTGCCTGGAGTTCATCGGGACAACCGAACACTGAAGCTTTCTTT
TRBV2	TRBD1	TRBJ1-5	.	CASSPDRRFQPQHF	TGTGCCAGCAGCCCGGACAGGAGGTTTCAGCCCCAGCATTTT
TRBV6-2/TRBV6-3	.	TRBJ2-7	.	CASSYRSGVYEQYF	TGTGCCAGCAGTTACCGGTCAGGGGTCTACGAGCAGTACTTC
TRBV29-1	TRBD1	TRBJ2-5	.	CSVGQGLSETQYF	TGCAGCGTGGGACAGGGTCTTTCGGAGACCCAGTACTTC
TRBV7-2	.	TRBJ2-3	.	CASSLAQAPLDTQYF	TGTGCCAGCAGCTTAGCCCAGGCACCGTTGGATACGCAGTATTTT
TRBV28	.	TRBJ1-1	.	CASSLQGRTEAFF	TGTGCCAGCAGTTTGCAGGGGCGGACTGAAGCTTTCTTT
TRBV18	.	TRBJ2-5	.	CASLGRETQYF	TGTGCCAGCTTGGGGCGGGAGACCCAGTACTTC
TRBV28	TRBD1	TRBJ1-1	once	CASRTSGGMNTEAFF	TGTGCCAGCAGAACCTCAGGGGGCATGAACACTGAAGCTTTCTTT
TRBV30	.	TRBJ1-2	once	CAWSVSAGVYGYTF	TGTGCCTGGAGTGTTTCGGCAGGGGTCTATGGCTACACCTTC
TRBV7-3	TRBD2	TRBJ2-1	.	CASSSIAGSIYEQFF	TGTGCCAGCAGCTCGATAGCGGGAAGTATCTATGAGCAGTTCTTC
TRBV9	.	TRBJ2-2	once	CASSSSHSRAGELFF	TGTGCCAGCAGCTCCAGTCATAGCCGGGCCGGGGAGCTGTTTTTT
TRBV28	.	TRBJ1-5	.	CASSLYARMSNQPQHF	TGTGCCAGCAGTTTATATGCCAGGATGAGCAATCAGCCCCAGCATTTT
TRBV24-1	TRBD2	TRBJ2-3	.	CATSDYAGGFTDTQYF	TGTGCCACCAGTGATTATGCGGGAGGGTTCACAGATACGCAGTATTTT
TRBV5-6	TRBD1	TRBJ1-1	.	CASSEATGGKDTEAFF	TGTGCCAGCAGCGAGGCGACAGGGGGCAAGGACACTGAAGCTTTCTTT
TRBV11-2	TRBD1	TRBJ2-5	.	CASSLGDSRIETQYF	TGTGCCAGCAGCTTAGGGGACAGCCGAATCGAGACCCAGTACTTC
TRBV3-1/TRBV3-2	TRBD2	TRBJ2-1	.	CASSRSGTSNEQFF	TGTGCCAGCAGCCGGAGCGGGACCTCCAATGAGCAGTTCTTC
TRBV4-2	TRBD2	TRBJ2-3	.	CASSEPQGLAGADTQYF	TGTGCCAGCAGCGAACCACAGGGACTAGCGGGAGCAGATACGCAGTATTTT
TRBV6-5	TRBD2	TRBJ2-3	few	CASSLRPTSGEDTQYF	TGTGCCAGCAGTTTAAGACCGACTAGCGGTGAAGATACGCAGTATTTT
TRBV28	TRBD2	TRBJ2-1	.	CASGGGSSYNEQFF	TGTGCCAGCGGGGGGGGGAGCTCCTACAATGAGCAGTTCTTC
TRBV2	.	TRBJ2-7	many	CASSARVEQYF	TGTGCCAGCAGTGCGAGGGTCGAGCAGTACTTC
TRBV18	TRBD2	TRBJ2-1	.	CASSSSGSIYNEQFF	TGTGCCAGCTCATCTAGCGGGAGTATCTACAATGAGCAGTTCTTC
TRBV5-1	.	TRBJ1-2	.	CASSLDHTGSYGYTF	TGCGCCAGCAGCTTGGATCACACAGGGTCCTATGGCTACACCTTC
TRBV28	TRBD1	TRBJ1-4	few	CASSLTGGGLFF	TGTGCCAGCAGCCTGACAGGGGGAGGACTGTTTTTT
TRBV29-1	.	TRBJ1-4	.	CSVSGVRTNEKLFF	TGCAGCGTGTCCGGGGTACGAACTAATGAAAAACTGTTTTTT
TRBV28	.	TRBJ1-5	.	CAIMLSRKGGNQPQHF	TGTGCCATCATGTTATCTAGGAAAGGGGGCAATCAGCCCCAGCATTTT
TRBV27	TRBD1	TRBJ1-1	.	CASSKVQGAGAEAFF	TGTGCCAGCAGTAAAGTGCAGGGGGCTGGAGCTGAAGCTTTCTTT
TRBV9	.	TRBJ2-1	.	CASSVTTFGRTSYNEQFF	TGTGCCAGCAGCGTGACTACTTTTGGGCGGACCTCCTACAATGAGCAGTTCTTC
TRBV3-1/TRBV3-2	TRBD1	TRBJ2-7	.	CASSQDWTGSYEQYF	TGTGCCAGCAGCCAAGATTGGACAGGTTCCTACGAGCAGTACTTC